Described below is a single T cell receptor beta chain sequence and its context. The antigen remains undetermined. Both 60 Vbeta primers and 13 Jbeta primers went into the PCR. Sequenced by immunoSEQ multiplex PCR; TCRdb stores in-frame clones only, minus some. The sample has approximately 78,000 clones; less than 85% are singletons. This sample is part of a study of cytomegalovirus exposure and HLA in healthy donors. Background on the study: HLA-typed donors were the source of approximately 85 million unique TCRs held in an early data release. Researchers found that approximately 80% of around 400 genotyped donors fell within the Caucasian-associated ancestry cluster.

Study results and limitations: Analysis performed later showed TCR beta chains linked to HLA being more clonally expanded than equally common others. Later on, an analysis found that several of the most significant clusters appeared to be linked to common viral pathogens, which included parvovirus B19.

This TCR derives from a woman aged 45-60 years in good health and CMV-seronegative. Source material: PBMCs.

The CDR3, as DNA: TGCAGCGTTGAAACGGGGAGGGGGGGCAATGAGCAGTTCTTC. This sequence encodes CSVETGRGGNEQFF. The chain has TRBV29-1 and TRBJ2-1; possibly TRBD2 for D (7 bases). Germline assignment: CDR1 SQVTM and CDR2 ANQGSEA. The ends were cut back, 2 bases at V and 6 bases at J, with 14 bases in the middle. The CDR3 has 14 residues.